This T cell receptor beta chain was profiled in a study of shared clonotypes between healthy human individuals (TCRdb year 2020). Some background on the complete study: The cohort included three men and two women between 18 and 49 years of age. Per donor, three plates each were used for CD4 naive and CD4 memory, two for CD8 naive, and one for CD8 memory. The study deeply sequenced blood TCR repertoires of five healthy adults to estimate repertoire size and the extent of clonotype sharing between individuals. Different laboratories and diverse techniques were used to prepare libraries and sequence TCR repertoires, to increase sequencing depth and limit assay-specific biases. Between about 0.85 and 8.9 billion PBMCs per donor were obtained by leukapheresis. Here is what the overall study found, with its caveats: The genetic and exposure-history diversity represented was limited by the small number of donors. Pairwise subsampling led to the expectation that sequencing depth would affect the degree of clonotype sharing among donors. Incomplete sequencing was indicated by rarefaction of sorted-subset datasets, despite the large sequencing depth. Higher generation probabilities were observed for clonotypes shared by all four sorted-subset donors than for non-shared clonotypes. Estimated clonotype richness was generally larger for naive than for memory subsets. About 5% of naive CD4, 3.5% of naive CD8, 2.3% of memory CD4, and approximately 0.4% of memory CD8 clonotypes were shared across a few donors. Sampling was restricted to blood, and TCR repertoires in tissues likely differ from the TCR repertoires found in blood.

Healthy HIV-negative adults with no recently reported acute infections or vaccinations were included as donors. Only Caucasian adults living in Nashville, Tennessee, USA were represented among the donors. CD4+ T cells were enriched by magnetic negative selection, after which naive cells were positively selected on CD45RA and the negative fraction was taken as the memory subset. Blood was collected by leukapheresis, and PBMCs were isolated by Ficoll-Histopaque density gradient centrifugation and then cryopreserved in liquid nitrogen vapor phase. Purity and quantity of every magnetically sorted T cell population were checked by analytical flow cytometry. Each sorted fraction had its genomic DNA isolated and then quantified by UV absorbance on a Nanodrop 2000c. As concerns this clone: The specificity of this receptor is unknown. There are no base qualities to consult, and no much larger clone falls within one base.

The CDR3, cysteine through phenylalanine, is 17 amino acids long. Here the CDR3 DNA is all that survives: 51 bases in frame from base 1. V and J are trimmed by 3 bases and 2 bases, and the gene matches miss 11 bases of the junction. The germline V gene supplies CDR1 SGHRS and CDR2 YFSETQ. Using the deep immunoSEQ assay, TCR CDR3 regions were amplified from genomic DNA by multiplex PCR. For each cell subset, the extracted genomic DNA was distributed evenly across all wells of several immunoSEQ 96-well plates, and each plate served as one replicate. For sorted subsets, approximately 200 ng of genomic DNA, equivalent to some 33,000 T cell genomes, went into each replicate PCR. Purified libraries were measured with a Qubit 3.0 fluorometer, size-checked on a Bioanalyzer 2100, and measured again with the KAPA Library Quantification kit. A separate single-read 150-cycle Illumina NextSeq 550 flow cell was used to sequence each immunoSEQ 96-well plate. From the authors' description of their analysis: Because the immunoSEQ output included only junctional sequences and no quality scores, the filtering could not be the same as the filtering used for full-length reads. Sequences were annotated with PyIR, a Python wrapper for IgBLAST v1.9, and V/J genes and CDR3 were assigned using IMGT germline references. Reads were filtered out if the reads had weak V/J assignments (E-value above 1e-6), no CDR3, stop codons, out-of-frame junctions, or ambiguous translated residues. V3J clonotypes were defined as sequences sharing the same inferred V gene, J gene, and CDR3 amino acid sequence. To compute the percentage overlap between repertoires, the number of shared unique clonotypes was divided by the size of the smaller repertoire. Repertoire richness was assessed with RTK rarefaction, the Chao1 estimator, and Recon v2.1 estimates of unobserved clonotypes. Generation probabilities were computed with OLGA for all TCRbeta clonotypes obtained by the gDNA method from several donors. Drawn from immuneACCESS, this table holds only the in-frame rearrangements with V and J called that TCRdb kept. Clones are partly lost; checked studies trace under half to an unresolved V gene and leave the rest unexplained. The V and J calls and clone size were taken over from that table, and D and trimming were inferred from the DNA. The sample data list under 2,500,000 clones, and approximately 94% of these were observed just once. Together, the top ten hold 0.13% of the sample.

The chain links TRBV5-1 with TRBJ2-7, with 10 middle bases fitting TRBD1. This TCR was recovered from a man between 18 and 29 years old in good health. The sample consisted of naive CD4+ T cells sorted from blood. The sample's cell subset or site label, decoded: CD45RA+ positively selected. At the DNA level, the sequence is TGCGCCAGCAGCTGGGGACAGGGGAGAATCGATACCTACGAGCAGTACTTC. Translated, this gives CASSWGQGRIDTYEQYF.